These 20 T cell receptor beta chains were sequenced from one sample in a study of T cell repertoires in cytomegalovirus infection. A single record per CDR3 protein comes from TCRdb applying MiXCR to the reads. The data contain roughly 800,000 distinct CDR3 sequences, around 29% of them seen just once; the ten biggest clones take up 10% to 15%. Their cognate antigens are unknown. Sequenced here: cultured CD8+ T cells from PBMCs, sampled from culture after CMV antigen stimulation. The receptors were gathered from a human donor in good health (CMV status not recorded). Some clones in this sample may be carry-over from other donors' samples.

The sample holds a few counts of this clonotype. The CDR3: CASRPGLALFF. In DNA, the CDR3 is TGTGCCAGCAGGCCAGGACTAGCGTTGTTCTTC. The chain recombines TRBV12-3 or TRBV12-4 with TRBJ2-1; 9 bases agree with TRBD2. The CDR3 runs to 11 residues. After removal of 6 bases from V and 15 bases from J, the junction contained 6 bases not matched to a gene.

There are many counts of this clonotype. The rearrangement links TRBV11-1 to TRBJ2-7; 8 bases match TRBD1. Per the germline V gene, CDR1 is SGHAT and CDR2 is FQDESV (reference sequence). The CDR3 contains 14 residues. Trimming took 5 bases from V and 0 from J; bases not matched to a gene: 3. The chain's CDR3 is CASSRTGSSYEQYV. The DNA for the CDR3 is TGTGCCAGCAGCCGGACAGGGAGCTCCTACGAGCAGTACGTC.

CDR3 amino acids: CASSLNTGDQPQHF. The CDR3 bases are TGTGCCAGTAGTCTAAACACAGGGGATCAGCCCCAGCATTTT. The gene calls are TRBV19 and TRBJ1-5; 7 bases map to TRBD1. Trimming at V came to 5 bases and at J to 5 bases, leaving 6 bases not matched to a gene. CDR1 is LNHDA and CDR2 is SQIVND in the germline V gene (reference sequence). The CDR3 consists of 14 residues.

The rearrangement uses TRBV7-9 and TRBJ1-6; D might be TRBD1 (5 bases). The CDR3 has 13 residues. The germline V and J ends were trimmed by 1 base and 14 bases, with 12 bases remaining between them. CDR1 is SEHNR and CDR2 is FQNEAQ in the germline V gene (reference sequence). The CDR3 region is CASSLDWQGALHF. The DNA for the CDR3 is TGTGCCAGCAGCTTAGATTGGCAGGGCGCCCTCCACTTT.

The table lists this clonotype with a count of one. The genes are TRBV20-1 and TRBJ1-2; D remains unclear. The CDR3 loop spans 19 amino acids. Germline CDR1 DFQATT, CDR2 SNEGSKA (reference sequence). V lost 2 bases to trimming and J lost 6 bases, with 31 bases between them. CDR3 protein: CSARPSATGSLPAINGYTF. The CDR3, as DNA: TGCAGTGCTAGACCTTCGGCTACGGGCAGCCTACCAGCTATTAATGGCTACACCTTC.

This clonotype appeared a few times. The rearrangement links TRBV7-8 to TRBJ1-6; D call uncertain. The V gene lost 8 bases and the J gene lost 0 bases, with 14 bases spanning the gap. The V gene's germline CDR1 is SGHVS and CDR2 FQNEAQ. This CDR3 spans 16 amino acids. CDR3 sequence: CASAFLRSSYNSPLHF. The CDR3, as DNA: TGTGCCAGCGCCTTTCTCAGGAGCTCCTATAATTCACCCCTCCACTTT.

This clonotype occurred a few times. The chain has TRBV11-3 and TRBJ1-2; a weak D match, TRBD1 (5 bases). In germline, CDR1 is SGHNT, CDR2 YENEEA. The CDR3 has 17 amino acids. V lost 3 bases to trimming and J lost 4 bases, with 21 bases between them. CDR3 bases: TGTGCCAGCAGCTTGGGTAGACAGACACGGGTTGGCTATGGCTACACCTTC. It codes for CASSLGRQTRVGYGYTF.

This clonotype has a count of ten or more. The rearrangement joins TRBV7-6 to TRBJ2-7; maybe TRBD1 (5 bases). With 5 bases removed from V and 3 bases from J, the gap between germline ends came to 11 bases. Germline V gene lookup returns CDR1 SGHVS and CDR2 FNYEAQ. This CDR3 region has 13 residues. The CDR3, as DNA: TGTGCCAGCAGCCCAGGGATGGTCTACGAGCAGTACTTC. It codes for CASSPGMVYEQYF.

The rearrangement joins TRBV12-3 or TRBV12-4 to TRBJ1-2; the match to TRBD1 covers 7 bases. V shed 3 bases and J 2 bases; nucleotides not matched to a gene: 9. This CDR3 region has 16 residues. CDR3 region: CASSFRDRQMNYGYTF. The CDR3 coding sequence is TGTGCCAGCAGTTTCCGGGACAGACAGATGAACTATGGCTACACCTTC.

This clonotype was found a few times. J is TRBJ1-2 and V is TRBV20-1, with a tentative D call TRBD1 (6 bases). CDR1 DFQATT and CDR2 SNEGSKA come from the germline V gene (reference sequence). There are 15 residues in the CDR3. V lost 6 bases and J 4 bases, leaving 21 bases between the germline ends. The CDR3 loop reads CSAPWAGAPLYGYTF. For the CDR3, the DNA is TGCAGTGCCCCGTGGGCAGGGGCCCCCCTCTATGGCTACACCTTC.

This clonotype was picked up a small number of times. In DNA form, the CDR3 reads TGTGCCAGCAGTTACTCGCCAGGGTCACCCCTCCACTTT. Its translation: CASSYSPGSPLHF. V usage is TRBV6-5 and J usage is TRBJ1-6; tentatively, D is TRBD1 (5 bases). V lost 0 bases to trimming and J lost 10 bases, with 7 bases between them. CDR1 and CDR2 from the germline V gene are MNHEY and SVGAGI. The CDR3 has 13 residues.

The chain recombines TRBV9 with TRBJ2-2, with 11 bases matching TRBD1. Germline CDR1 SGDLS, CDR2 YYNGEE. CDR3 length: 16 amino acids. With 3 bases clipped from V and 4 bases from J, the junction kept 5 bases outside the gene matches. CDR3 DNA sequence: TGTGCCAGCAGCGCCTCCGGGACAGGGGGCACCGGGGAGCTGTTTTTT. This gives the protein CASSASGTGGTGELFF.

There are a few counts of this clonotype. This chain connects TRBV5-5 to TRBJ1-4; perhaps TRBD1 as D (5 bases). The V end lost 0 bases, the J end lost 6 bases, and 9 bases lay between the germline ends. This CDR3 comprises 14 residues. In germline, CDR1 is SGHKS, CDR2 YYEKEE (reference sequence). The CDR3 region has the DNA TGTGCCAGCAGCTTGGACAGGAGCCATGAAAAACTGTTTTTT. It codes for CASSLDRSHEKLFF.

There are many counts of this clonotype. This chain connects TRBV7-2 to TRBJ2-1; D uncertain. The CDR3 covers 14 residues. Germline V gives CDR1 SGHTA, CDR2 FQGNSA. The ends were cut back, 1 base at V and 8 bases at J, with 12 bases in the middle. This CDR3 is CASSLDAPIDEQFF. The CDR3, as DNA: TGTGCCAGCAGCTTAGATGCCCCTATCGATGAGCAGTTCTTC. Full variable domain (remainder filled in from reference TRBV7-2 and TRBJ2-1): GAGVSQSPSNKVTEKGKDVELRCDPISGHTALYWYRQSLGQGLEFLIYFQGNSAPDKSGLPSDRFSAERTGGSVSTLTIQRTQQEDSAVYLCASSLDAPIDEQFFGPGTRLTVL.

The chain is built from TRBV4-3 and TRBJ1-1; D unclear. Trimming shortened V by 0 bases and J by 3 bases, and 14 bases separated the two germline ends. CDR1 is LGHNA, CDR2 YSLEER, per germline. CDR3 size: 16 residues. The CDR3 DNA follows: TGCGCCAGCAGCCAAGAATTTGAGCGGTGGGACACTGAAGCTTTCTTT. Protein product: CASSQEFERWDTEAFF.

This clonotype was detected only a few times. V is TRBV25-1 and J is TRBJ2-5; D remains ambiguous. Germline V gene lookup returns CDR1 MGHDK and CDR2 SYGVNS. V was cut by 6 bases and J by 2 bases, with 13 bases left in between. CDR3 length: 14 amino acids. This CDR3 is CASRHSDSQETQYF. The CDR3 DNA is TGTGCCAGCAGACACAGCGATTCACAAGAGACCCAGTACTTC.

This chain joins TRBV19 and TRBJ1-3, with D uncertain. Deletions cut 7 bases from V and 6 bases from J, with 10 bases between. Germline loops: CDR1 LNHDA, CDR2 SQIVND (reference sequence). The CDR3 has 12 amino acids. CDR3 in DNA: TGTGCCAGTATTACTGACGAAAACACCATATATTTT. This gives the protein CASITDENTIYF.

As DNA, the CDR3 is TGCGCCAGCAGCCAAAGAACAGGGACCTACGAGCAGTACTTC. Amino acid sequence: CASSQRTGTYEQYF. V gene TRBV4-1 combines with J gene TRBJ2-7; possible D gene TRBD1, 6 bases. V was pared by 2 bases and J by 2 bases, with 10 bases between. The CDR3 spans 14 residues. CDR1 is MGHRA and CDR2 is YSYEKL in the germline V gene.

The chain carries TRBV7-2 and TRBJ2-5; D might be TRBD1 (6 bases). Germline assignment: CDR1 SGHTA and CDR2 FQGNSA. This CDR3 spans 15 amino acids. Trimming shortened V by 5 bases and J by 5 bases, and 18 bases separated the two germline ends. In DNA, the CDR3 is TGTGCCAGCAGCGAATCGGGACATCAAGGCGAGACCCAGTACTTC. It codes for CASSESGHQGETQYF.

J is TRBJ2-3 and V is TRBV20-1; 13 positions match TRBD2. This CDR3 spans 16 amino acids. Germline CDR1 and CDR2: DFQATT and SNEGSKA (reference sequence). After removal of 1 base from V and 5 bases from J, the junction contained 6 bases not matched to a gene. CDR3 in amino acids: CSARVTSGGVGDTQYF. The CDR3 DNA reads TGCAGTGCTAGAGTTACTAGCGGGGGGGTGGGAGATACGCAGTATTTT.